The rows below give T cell receptor beta chains drawn from one sample of a study of T-cell memory formation after mild COVID-19. TCRdb reanalysed the 5' RACE reads using MiXCR and keeps one entry per CDR3 protein. The table has roughly 250,000 distinct CDR3 sequences, over 15% seen once. Material: PBMCs or a T cell subset sorted from them (not recorded which). The receptors originated from a man younger than 35 who had mild COVID-19 (a few samples of this study predate the infection). Cell type and time point are not known. The CDR3 runs from the conserved cysteine through the conserved F or W. Clone size is given for some rows only: seen once, a few or many times, or a class if the clone is expanded.

NA	TRBJ2-1	TRBV7-9	CASAQGDGTLNEQFF
NA	TRBJ1-2	TRBV4-3	CASSPQGYRYGYTF
few	TRBJ1-5	TRBV4-3	CASSPVTTDQPQHF
NA	TRBJ1-2	TRBV24-1	CATSDLNRSYGYTF
few	TRBJ1-2	TRBV6-2/TRBV6-3	CASTQWQIITRNGYTF
few	TRBJ2-5	TRBV5-6	CASSSKGETQYF
once	TRBJ2-7	TRBV7-9	CASSPGTGSHEQYF
many	TRBJ2-5	TRBV12-3/TRBV12-4	CASSFTETQYF
NA	TRBJ1-2	TRBV27	CASSLTGTDAKGYTF
few	TRBJ2-3	TRBV28	CASSFPLKAGTQYF
NA	TRBJ1-1	TRBV12-3/TRBV12-4	CASNPTENTEAFF
NA	TRBJ2-5	TRBV20-1	CSARSGGPGETQYF
NA	TRBJ1-2	TRBV29-1	CSVAILANYGYTF
NA	TRBJ2-3	TRBV4-3	CASSRGDYSPYF
few	TRBJ2-3	TRBV2	CASSATGNTDTQYF